This T cell receptor (beta chain) was captured in a study of CD8 T cells in ankylosing spondylitis. Many counts were recorded for this clonotype. Its target is not known. Points from the study as a whole: Reportedly, matched ankylosing spondylitis synovial fluid was significantly enriched for disease-linked clones.

A single record per CDR3 protein comes from TCRdb applying MiXCR to the 5' RACE reads. Of a few hundred thousand distinct CDR3 sequences detected, approximately 20% appear once; the ten largest clones hold around 8%. Germline assignment: CDR1 LGHDT and CDR2 YNNKEL (reference sequence). The CDR3 is made up of 13 amino acids. V shed 4 bases and J shed 1 base, with 5 bases lying between them. This chain uses TRBV3-1 with TRBJ2-1; D possibly matches TRBD1 or TRBD2 (5 bases each). This clonotype was sampled from a male donor with ankylosing spondylitis or in good health (not recorded which). The sequenced sample was blood, either unsorted or a sorted T cell fraction (not recorded which). In DNA, the CDR3 is TGTGCCAGCAGCCGGGGGTCCTACAATGAGCAGTTCTTC. Its translation: CASSRGSYNEQFF.